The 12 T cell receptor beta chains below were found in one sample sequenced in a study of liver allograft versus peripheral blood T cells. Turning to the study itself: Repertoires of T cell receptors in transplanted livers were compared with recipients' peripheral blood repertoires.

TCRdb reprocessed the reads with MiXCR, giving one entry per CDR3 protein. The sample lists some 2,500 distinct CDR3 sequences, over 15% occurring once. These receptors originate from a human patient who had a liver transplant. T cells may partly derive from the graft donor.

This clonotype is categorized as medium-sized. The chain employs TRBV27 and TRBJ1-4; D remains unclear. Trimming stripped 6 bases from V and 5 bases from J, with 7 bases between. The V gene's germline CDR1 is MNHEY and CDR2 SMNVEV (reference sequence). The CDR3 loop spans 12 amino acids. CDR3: CASSHPNEKLFF. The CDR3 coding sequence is TGTGCCAGCAGCCATCCCAATGAAAAACTGTTTTTT.

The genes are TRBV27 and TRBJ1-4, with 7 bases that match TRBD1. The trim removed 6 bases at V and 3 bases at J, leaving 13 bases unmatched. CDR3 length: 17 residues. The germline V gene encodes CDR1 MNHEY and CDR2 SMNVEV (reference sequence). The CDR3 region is CASRGLAGGQSNEKLFF. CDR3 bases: TGTGCCAGCAGAGGACTAGCGGGGGGACAGTCTAATGAAAAACTGTTTTTT.

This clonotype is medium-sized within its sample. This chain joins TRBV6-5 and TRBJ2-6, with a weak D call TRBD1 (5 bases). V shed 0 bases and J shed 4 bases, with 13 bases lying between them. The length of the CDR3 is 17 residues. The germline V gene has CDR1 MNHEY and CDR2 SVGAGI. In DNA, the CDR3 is TGTGCCAGCAGTTACTCGGGCAGGGCTACAGGGGCCAACGTCCTGACTTTC. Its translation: CASSYSGRATGANVLTF.

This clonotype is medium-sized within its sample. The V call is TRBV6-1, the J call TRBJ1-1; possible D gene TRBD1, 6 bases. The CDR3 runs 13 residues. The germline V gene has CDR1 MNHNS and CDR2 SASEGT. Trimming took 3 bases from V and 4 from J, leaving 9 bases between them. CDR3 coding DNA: TGTGCCAGCAGTGACAGGGGAGGCACTGAAGCTTTCTTT. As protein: CASSDRGGTEAFF.

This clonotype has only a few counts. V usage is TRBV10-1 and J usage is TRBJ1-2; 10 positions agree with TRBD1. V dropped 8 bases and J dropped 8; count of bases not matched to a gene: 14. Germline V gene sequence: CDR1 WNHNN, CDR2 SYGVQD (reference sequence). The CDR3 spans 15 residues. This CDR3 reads CASSIRDRGVVGYTF. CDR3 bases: TGCGCCAGCTCTATCCGGGACAGGGGAGTGGTGGGCTACACCTTC.

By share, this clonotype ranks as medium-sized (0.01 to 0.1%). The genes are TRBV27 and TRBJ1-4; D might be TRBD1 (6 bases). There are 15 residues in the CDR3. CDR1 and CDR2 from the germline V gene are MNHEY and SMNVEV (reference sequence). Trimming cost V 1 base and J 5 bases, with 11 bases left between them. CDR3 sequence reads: CASSLFLGGNEKLFF. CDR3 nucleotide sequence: TGTGCCAGCAGTTTATTTCTGGGGGGCAATGAAAAACTGTTTTTT.

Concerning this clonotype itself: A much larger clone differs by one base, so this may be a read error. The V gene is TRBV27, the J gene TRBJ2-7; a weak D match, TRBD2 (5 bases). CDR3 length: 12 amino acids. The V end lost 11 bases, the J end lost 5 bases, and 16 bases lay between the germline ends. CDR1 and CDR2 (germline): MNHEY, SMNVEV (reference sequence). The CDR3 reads CAGGLLEDEQYF. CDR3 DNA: TGTGCCGGCGGGCTGTTAGAGGACGAGCAGTACTTC.

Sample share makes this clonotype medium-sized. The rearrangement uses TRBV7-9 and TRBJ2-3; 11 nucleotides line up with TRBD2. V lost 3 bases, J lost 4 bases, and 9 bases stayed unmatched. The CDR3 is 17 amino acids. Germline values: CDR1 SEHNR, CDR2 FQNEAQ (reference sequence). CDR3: CASSFSGGAFLPDTQYF. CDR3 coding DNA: TGTGCCAGCAGCTTTAGCGGGGGGGCCTTTCTCCCAGATACGCAGTATTTT.

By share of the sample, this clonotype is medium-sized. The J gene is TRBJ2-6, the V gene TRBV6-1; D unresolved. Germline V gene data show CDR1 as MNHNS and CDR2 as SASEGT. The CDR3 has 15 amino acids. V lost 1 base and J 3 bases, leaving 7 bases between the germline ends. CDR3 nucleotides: TGTGCCAGCAGTGAAGGGTCTAGTGGGGCCAACGTCCTGACTTTC. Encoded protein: CASSEGSSGANVLTF.

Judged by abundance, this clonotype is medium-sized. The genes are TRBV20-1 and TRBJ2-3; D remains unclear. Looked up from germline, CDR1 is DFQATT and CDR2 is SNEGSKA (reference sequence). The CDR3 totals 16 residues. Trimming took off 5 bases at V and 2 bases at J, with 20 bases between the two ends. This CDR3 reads CSALRYPDDLTDTQYF. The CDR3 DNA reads TGCAGTGCTCTACGTTACCCAGACGACCTCACAGATACGCAGTATTTT.

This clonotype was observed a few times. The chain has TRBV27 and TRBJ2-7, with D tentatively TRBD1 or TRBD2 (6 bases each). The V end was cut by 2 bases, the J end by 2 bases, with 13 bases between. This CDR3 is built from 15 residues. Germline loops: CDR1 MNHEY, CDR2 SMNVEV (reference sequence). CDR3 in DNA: TGTGCCAGCAGTTTAAGGGGGGAGGCCACCTACGAGCAGTACTTC. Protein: CASSLRGEATYEQYF.

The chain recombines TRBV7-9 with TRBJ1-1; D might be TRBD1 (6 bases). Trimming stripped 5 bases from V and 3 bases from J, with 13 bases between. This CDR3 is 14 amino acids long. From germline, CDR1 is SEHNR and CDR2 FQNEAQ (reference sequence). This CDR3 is CASSPGQRDTEAFF. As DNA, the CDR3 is TGTGCCAGCAGCCCAGGACAGAGGGACACTGAAGCTTTCTTT.